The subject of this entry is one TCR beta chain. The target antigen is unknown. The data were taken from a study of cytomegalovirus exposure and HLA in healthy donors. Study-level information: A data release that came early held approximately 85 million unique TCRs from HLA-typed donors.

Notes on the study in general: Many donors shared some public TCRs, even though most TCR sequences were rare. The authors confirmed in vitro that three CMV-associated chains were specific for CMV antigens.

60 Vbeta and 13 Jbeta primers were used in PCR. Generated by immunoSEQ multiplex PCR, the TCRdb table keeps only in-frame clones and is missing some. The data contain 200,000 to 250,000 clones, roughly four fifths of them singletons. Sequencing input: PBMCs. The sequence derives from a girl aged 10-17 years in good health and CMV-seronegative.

The CDR3 DNA follows: TGTGCCAGCAGTTTACAGGGCGTCTACGAGCAGTACTTC. Translation gives CASSLQGVYEQYF. The rearrangement uses TRBV5-4 and TRBJ2-7; possibly TRBD1 for D (6 bases). V lost 5 bases, J lost 3 bases, and 12 bases lay in between. This CDR3 comprises 13 residues. Germline CDR1 SGHNT, CDR2 YYREEE (reference sequence).